These 28 T cell receptor beta chains originate from one sample sequenced in a study of somatic mutations in cytotoxic T cells in rheumatoid arthritis. Some clones are missing from TCRdb's copy, which holds only in-frame ones; the method was immunoSEQ multiplex PCR. The repertoire holds approximately 5,300 clones, 85% to 90% seen once, with 36% in the top ten. Sequenced material: CD8+ T cells sorted from blood. Receptor source: a woman in her 50s with rheumatoid arthritis.

The gene calls are TRBV27 and TRBJ2-1, with 13 bases matching TRBD2. CDR1 and CDR2 from the germline V gene are MNHEY and SMNVEV (reference sequence). The ends lost 2 bases at V and 8 bases at J; junction bases unmatched: 6. The CDR3 is 16 amino acids. The CDR3 DNA sequence: TGTGCCAGCAGTTTACTACTAGCGGGGGGGCACGATGAGCAGTTCTTC. The encoded protein is CASSLLLAGGHDEQFF.

As for this clone: Compared with germline, one end of the junction differs, possibly owing to a read error. Other DNA sequences from this sample encode an identical CDR3 as well. The CDR3, as DNA: TGTGCCTGGAGGCTCCCGGGGGGACAGGTTAATTCCCCCCTCCACTTT. Its protein product is CAWRLPGGQVNSPLHF. The V gene is TRBV30, the J gene TRBJ1-6, with TRBD1 matching 8 bases. Germline-derived CDR1 and CDR2 are GTSNPN and SVGIG (reference sequence). The CDR3 is 16 residues long.

The chain uses TRBV28 and TRBJ2-1, with D tentatively TRBD1 (6 bases). The CDR3 is 15 amino acids. Trimming removed 1 base at V and 5 bases at J, with 12 bases between. Per germline, CDR1 MDHEN and CDR2 SYDVKM. CDR3 residues: CASSLYREGNNEQFF. The CDR3 nucleotides are TGTGCCAGCAGTTTATACAGGGAAGGTAACAATGAGCAGTTCTTC.

This clone counts as medium-sized. V and J are TRBV5-4 and TRBJ2-3; D is possibly TRBD1 (5 bases). This CDR3 comprises 14 residues. The germline V and J ends were trimmed by 4 bases and 0 bases, with 9 bases remaining between them. Germline assignment: CDR1 SGHNT and CDR2 YYREEE (reference sequence). CDR3 bases: TGTGCCAGCAGCGATAGGACAAGCACAGATACGCAGTATTTT. Protein product: CASSDRTSTDTQYF.

The CDR3 DNA follows: TGTGCCAGCAGCTTAAGTGCAAGCGGACCCTCTCTCACAGATACGCAGTATTTT. It specifies CASSLSASGPSLTDTQYF. This sequence joins TRBV7-8 and TRBJ2-3, with D tentatively TRBD2 (5 bases). The CDR3 consists of 18 residues. V dropped 2 bases and J dropped 2 bases, with 20 bases sitting between them. Germline V gene sequence: CDR1 SGHVS, CDR2 FQNEAQ.

This rearrangement joins TRBV6-5 to TRBJ2-7; 8 nucleotides match TRBD1. This CDR3 is 14 amino acids long. From germline, CDR1 is MNHEY and CDR2 SVGAGI. V lost 8 bases and J lost 7; bases outside the gene matches: 13. CDR3 sequence (DNA): TGTGCCAGCGAGACAGGGGACCTATCTGGGGAGCAGTACTTC. As protein: CASETGDLSGEQYF.

The chain employs TRBV6-1 and TRBJ1-3; D not certain. V lost 8 bases, J lost 8 bases, and 10 bases lay in between. The germline V gene has CDR1 MNHNS and CDR2 SASEGT. CDR3 length: 11 residues. The CDR3 loop reads CASSRRDTIYF. The CDR3 nucleotides are TGTGCCAGCTCTAGGCGGGACACCATATATTTT.

The chain has TRBV9 and TRBJ1-2; 11 bases match TRBD1. CDR1 is SGDLS, CDR2 YYNGEE, per germline. This CDR3 comprises 16 residues. V shed 7 bases, J shed 5 bases, and the junction held 13 bases outside the gene matches. In DNA, the CDR3 is TGTGCCAGCTCCGAATTTGGGACAGGGGGTCCTTATGGCTACACCTTC. Its translation: CASSEFGTGGPYGYTF.

The chain links TRBV5-6 to TRBJ1-5; no reliable D call. V lost 0 bases to trimming and J lost 0 bases, with 4 bases between them. Germline V gene data show CDR1 as SGHDT and CDR2 as YYEEEE. The CDR3 is 14 amino acids. CDR3 in amino acids: CASSLGHSNQPQHF. CDR3 bases: TGTGCCAGCAGCTTGGGGCATAGCAATCAGCCCCAGCATTTT.

The chain links TRBV7-9 to TRBJ2-2; 8 bases map to TRBD2. CDR3 size: 16 residues. Germline trimming cut 5 bases from V and 4 bases from J; bases unmatched to any gene: 9. CDR1 and CDR2 (germline): SEHNR, FQNEAQ (reference sequence). CDR3 nucleotides: TGTGCCAGCAGCCTACTGGCGGGGGGTTTCACCGGGGAGCTGTTTTTT. It specifies CASSLLAGGFTGELFF.

The chain links TRBV9 to TRBJ1-2, with 8 bases matching TRBD1. The CDR3 spans 15 residues. Germline V gene sequence: CDR1 SGDLS, CDR2 YYNGEE. After removal of 4 bases from V and 4 bases from J, the junction contained 9 bases not matched to a gene. CDR3 residues: CASSLGQGAGYGYTF. The CDR3 DNA reads as TGTGCCAGCAGCCTGGGGCAGGGGGCCGGCTATGGCTACACCTTC.

V is TRBV10-3 and J is TRBJ1-5; D is perhaps TRBD1 (6 bases). V was trimmed by 8 bases and J by 5 bases, leaving 13 bases between them. In germline, CDR1 is ENHRY, CDR2 SYGVKD. This CDR3 has 13 amino acids. CDR3 in amino acids: CAIGIQGYQPQHF. Here the CDR3 DNA reads TGTGCCATCGGAATACAGGGATATCAGCCCCAGCATTTT.

This chain links TRBV30 with TRBJ1-1; the D is unclear. The CDR3 length is 13 residues. The V gene's germline CDR1 is GTSNPN and CDR2 SVGIG (reference sequence). The V end was cut by 8 bases, the J end by 0 bases, with 13 bases between. The CDR3 reads CAATPGMNTEAFF. The CDR3, as DNA: TGTGCCGCCACTCCGGGGATGAACACTGAAGCTTTCTTT.

This chain joins TRBV7-2 and TRBJ1-2, with a weak D call TRBD1 (6 bases). The CDR3 is 14 amino acids. Trimming took off 11 bases at V and 4 bases at J, with 20 bases between the two ends. Germline V gene lookup returns CDR1 SGHTA and CDR2 FQGNSA. This CDR3 reads CASQPPGGIYGYTF. The CDR3 nucleotides read TGTGCCTCTCAACCCCCGGGGGGCATCTATGGCTACACCTTC.

V gene TRBV10-3 combines with J gene TRBJ2-3, with 7 bases lining up with TRBD2. With V trimmed by 6 bases and J by 0 bases, 12 bases remained unmatched. CDR3 size: 17 residues. CDR1 and CDR2 (germline): ENHRY, SYGVKD. The CDR3 region is CAISDPKAGTSTDTQYF. The CDR3 region has the DNA TGTGCCATCAGCGACCCAAAAGCGGGGACTAGCACAGATACGCAGTATTTT.

Worth noting for this clone: The junction departs from the called germline gene at one end, perhaps through a read error. V usage is TRBV11-2 and J usage is TRBJ2-7, with a tentative D call TRBD1 (6 bases). Germline CDR1 SGHAT, CDR2 FQNNGV. The CDR3 is 14 amino acids. CDR3 bases: TGTGCCGGCAGCTTAGCTGGGGGCGAGTACGAGCAGTACTTC. Protein product: CAGSLAGGEYEQYF.

The chain uses TRBV7-8 and TRBJ2-2; D is unresolved. Germline assignment: CDR1 SGHVS and CDR2 FQNEAQ. V lost 5 bases and J lost 5, with 12 bases in between. This CDR3 is built from 14 residues. Here the CDR3 DNA reads TGTGCCAGCAGCCCCAGGAAGATAACCGGGGAGCTGTTTTTT. Protein: CASSPRKITGELFF. Based on the CDR3 plus reference TRBV7-8 and TRBJ2-2, the full variable domain is GAGVSQSPRYKVAKRGQDVALRCDPISGHVSLFWYQQALGQGPEFLTYFQNEAQLDKSGLPSDRFFAERPEGSVSTLKIQRTQQEDSAVYLCASSPRKITGELFFGEGSRLTVL.

The J gene is TRBJ2-1, the V gene TRBV28; TRBD2 is a possible D gene (5 bases). Germline CDR1 MDHEN, CDR2 SYDVKM. The CDR3 is made up of 15 amino acids. Trimming pared 7 bases from V and 0 bases from J, leaving 13 bases between. This CDR3 reads CASTPRGSSYNEQFF. The CDR3 DNA sequence: TGTGCCAGCACACCCCGGGGAAGCTCCTACAATGAGCAGTTCTTC.

This chain joins TRBV4-1 and TRBJ2-1, with TRBD2 identical over 10 bases. The CDR3 is made up of 15 amino acids. Germline values: CDR1 MGHRA, CDR2 YSYEKL. J was trimmed by 7 bases and V by 4 bases; bases with no gene match: 7. The CDR3: CASSLSGGAVNEQFF. CDR3 bases: TGCGCCAGCAGCCTAAGCGGGGGGGCCGTAAATGAGCAGTTCTTC.

The chain carries TRBV7-8 and TRBJ2-3; maybe TRBD2 (5 bases). The V end was cut by 5 bases, the J end by 7 bases, with 16 bases between. The CDR3 is 14 residues long. Germline loops: CDR1 SGHVS, CDR2 FQNEAQ. In DNA form, the CDR3 reads TGTGCCAGCAGCCTAGGACGGGATCCATATACGCAGTATTTT. Its protein is CASSLGRDPYTQYF.

This chain links TRBV25-1 with TRBJ2-3, with 8 bases that match TRBD1. The V gene end was trimmed by 4 bases and the J gene end by 8 bases; junction bases not matched to a gene: 8. From germline, CDR1 is MGHDK and CDR2 SYGVNS. The CDR3 length is 14 residues. This chain's CDR3 is CASSGQGPPGTQYF. CDR3 in DNA: TGTGCCAGCAGTGGACAGGGGCCCCCCGGTACGCAGTATTTT. Complete variable domain (other parts from reference TRBV25-1 and TRBJ2-3): EADIYQTPRYLVIGTGKKITLECSQTMGHDKMYWYQQDPGMELHLIHYSYGVNSTEKGDLSSESTVSRIRTEHFPLTLESARPSHTSQYLCASSGQGPPGTQYFGPGTRLTVL.

The V gene is TRBV14, the J gene TRBJ1-2; D unresolved. Deletions cut 4 bases from V and 4 bases from J, with 16 bases between. There are 15 residues in the CDR3. Germline values: CDR1 SGHDN, CDR2 FVKESK. CDR3 nucleotides: TGTGCCAGCAGCCCTAGTCCGGGAGCTCTCTATGGCTACACCTTC. Encoded protein: CASSPSPGALYGYTF.

CDR3 coding DNA: TGTGCCAGCAGCCCCAGCGCTTCGACGATGAGGGAGCAGTACTTC. This encodes CASSPSASTMREQYF. The V call is TRBV11-2, the J call TRBJ2-7; no reliable D call. The CDR3 has 15 residues. With 5 bases removed from V and 7 bases from J, the gap between germline ends came to 21 bases. Germline CDR1 and CDR2: SGHAT and FQNNGV.

J is TRBJ2-7 and V is TRBV6-5, with 9 nucleotides matching TRBD1. Germline V gene lookup returns CDR1 MNHEY and CDR2 SVGAGI. The CDR3 loop spans 14 amino acids. Trimming removed 4 bases from V and 3 bases from J; junction bases left unmatched: 4. The CDR3 protein is CASSWTGDHYEQYF. The CDR3 region has the DNA TGTGCCAGCAGTTGGACAGGGGACCACTACGAGCAGTACTTC.

J is TRBJ1-2 and V is TRBV9; D uncertain. The V end lost 3 bases, the J end lost 1 base, and 7 bases lay between the germline ends. The CDR3 runs to 13 residues. Germline V gene data show CDR1 as SGDLS and CDR2 as YYNGEE. CDR3 in amino acids: CASSGRINYGYTF. In DNA form, the CDR3 reads TGTGCCAGCAGCGGCAGGATTAACTATGGCTACACCTTC.

By sample share, this clone is large (0.1 to 1%). The genes are TRBV10-3 and TRBJ1-2; the match to TRBD1 covers 10 bases. The CDR3 contains 14 residues. Trimming took 10 bases from V and 4 from J; bases not matched to a gene: 9. Looked up from germline, CDR1 is ENHRY and CDR2 is SYGVKD. The CDR3 protein is CASLIGQGGYGYTF. The DNA for the CDR3 is TGTGCCAGCCTAATTGGACAGGGGGGCTATGGCTACACCTTC.

V usage is TRBV5-5 and J usage is TRBJ1-2; TRBD1 matches 7 bases. CDR1 SGHKS and CDR2 YYEKEE come from the germline V gene (reference sequence). Losses at the gene ends were 0 bases for V and 4 bases for J; bases not matched to a gene: 9. The CDR3 runs to 16 residues. CDR3 bases: TGTGCCAGCAGCTTGGTAGATGGTGGGACAGTCTATGGCTACACCTTC. Translation: CASSLVDGGTVYGYTF.

CDR3 amino acids: CASSLYRAGNTIYF. DNA of the CDR3: TGTGCCAGCAGCTTGTATCGCGCTGGAAACACCATATATTTT. V usage is TRBV5-6 and J usage is TRBJ1-3; D not certain. The CDR3 consists of 14 residues. Germline V gene sequence: CDR1 SGHDT, CDR2 YYEEEE. Deletions cut 1 base from V and 2 bases from J, with 7 bases between.